The 5 T cell receptor beta chains below were found in one sample sequenced in a study of identical twins (dated by TCRdb to 2015 to 2016). The receptor library was made with 5' RACE. Sequenced using an Illumina HiSeq 2000. The public sequencing data were trimmed at Q25 with fastp and processed into clonotypes with MiXCR by TCRdb, which kept only in-frame beta chains. Each CDR3 protein appears once, grouped with its most common genes and DNA. The sample table contains 200,000 to 250,000 distinct CDR3 sequences; only one count was recorded for approximately 5.9% of them. Together, the top ten hold more than 14% of the sample. The data also belong to a second study, concerning T cells expressing NK-cell markers.

The specimen was CD8+ T cells sorted from blood. The receptors were sampled from a woman between 18 and 30 years old in good health.

This clonotype was detected many times. The chain carries TRBV5-1 and TRBJ2-7; TRBD1 aligns across 10 bases. Germline V gene data show CDR1 as SGHRS and CDR2 as YFSETQ. This CDR3 is built from 15 residues. Losses at the gene ends were 3 bases for V and 1 base for J; bases not matched to a gene: 4. In DNA form, the CDR3 reads TGCGCCAGCAGCTACGGACAGGGGGGATCCTACGAGCAGTACTTC. This sequence encodes CASSYGQGGSYEQYF.

This clonotype has a handful of counts. The CDR3 DNA sequence: TGTGCTAGTGGCTCTCCCCCCGGCAGGGATCCTTATAGCAATCAGCCCCAGCATTTT. Its protein product is CASGSPPGRDPYSNQPQHF. The chain joins TRBV12-5 to TRBJ1-5, with a tentative D call TRBD1 (5 bases). Looked up from germline, CDR1 is LGHNT and CDR2 is FRNRAP. This CDR3 region has 19 residues. The ends were cut back, 6 bases at V and 0 bases at J, with 24 bases in the middle.

The chain employs TRBV3-1 and TRBJ1-2; TRBD1 is a possible D gene (5 bases). V gave up 1 base and J gave up 0 bases, with 15 bases separating them. This CDR3 spans 17 amino acids. Per germline, CDR1 LGHDT and CDR2 YNNKEL (reference sequence). This CDR3 reads CASSQGGRGFTNYGYTF. The DNA of the CDR3 is TGTGCCAGCAGCCAAGGGGGAAGGGGATTTACTAACTATGGCTACACCTTC.

This clonotype appeared a few times. This chain joins TRBV7-3 and TRBJ1-4, with 7 bases lining up with TRBD1. V trimming: 5 bases; J trimming: 10 bases; junction bases outside the gene matches: 10. This CDR3 spans 14 amino acids. Germline CDR1 and CDR2: SGHTA and FQGTGA. CDR3 coding DNA: TGTGCCAGCAGCCCCTCAGGGGGGTTCGGAAAACTGTTTTTT. Protein: CASSPSGGFGKLFF.

This clonotype came up many times. J is TRBJ2-7 and V is TRBV7-9; 7 bases match TRBD2. The junction had 3 bases not matched to a gene; V was cut back by 2 bases and J by 2 bases. CDR1 is SEHNR and CDR2 is FQNEAQ in the germline V gene (reference sequence). The CDR3 extends over 14 amino acids. In DNA, the CDR3 is TGTGCCAGCAGCTTAAGCGGGGCTACCTACGAGCAGTACTTC. As protein: CASSLSGATYEQYF.